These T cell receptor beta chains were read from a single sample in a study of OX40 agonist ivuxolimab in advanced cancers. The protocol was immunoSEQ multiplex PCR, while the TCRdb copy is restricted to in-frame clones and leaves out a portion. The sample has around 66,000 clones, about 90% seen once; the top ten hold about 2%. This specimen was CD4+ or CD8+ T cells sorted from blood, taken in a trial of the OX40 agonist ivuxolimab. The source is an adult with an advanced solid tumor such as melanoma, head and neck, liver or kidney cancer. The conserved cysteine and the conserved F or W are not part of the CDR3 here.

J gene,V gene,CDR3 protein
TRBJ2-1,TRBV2,ASKYTGGFNGEQF
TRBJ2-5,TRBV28,ASSLKETQY
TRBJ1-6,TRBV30,AWSRFRDRDSPLH
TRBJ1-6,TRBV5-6,ASSLAGGSSPLH
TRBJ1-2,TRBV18,ASSPLERDGYT
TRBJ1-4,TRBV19,ASSALGGKAEKLF
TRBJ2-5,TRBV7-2,ASSPKETQY
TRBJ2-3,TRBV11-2,ASSPRTRGDTQY
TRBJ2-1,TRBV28,ASSLPTLNEQF
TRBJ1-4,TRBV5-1,ASSSSGVEEKLF
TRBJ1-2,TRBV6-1,ASSDFPGHGYT
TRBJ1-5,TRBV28,ASSVQGTLRNQPQH